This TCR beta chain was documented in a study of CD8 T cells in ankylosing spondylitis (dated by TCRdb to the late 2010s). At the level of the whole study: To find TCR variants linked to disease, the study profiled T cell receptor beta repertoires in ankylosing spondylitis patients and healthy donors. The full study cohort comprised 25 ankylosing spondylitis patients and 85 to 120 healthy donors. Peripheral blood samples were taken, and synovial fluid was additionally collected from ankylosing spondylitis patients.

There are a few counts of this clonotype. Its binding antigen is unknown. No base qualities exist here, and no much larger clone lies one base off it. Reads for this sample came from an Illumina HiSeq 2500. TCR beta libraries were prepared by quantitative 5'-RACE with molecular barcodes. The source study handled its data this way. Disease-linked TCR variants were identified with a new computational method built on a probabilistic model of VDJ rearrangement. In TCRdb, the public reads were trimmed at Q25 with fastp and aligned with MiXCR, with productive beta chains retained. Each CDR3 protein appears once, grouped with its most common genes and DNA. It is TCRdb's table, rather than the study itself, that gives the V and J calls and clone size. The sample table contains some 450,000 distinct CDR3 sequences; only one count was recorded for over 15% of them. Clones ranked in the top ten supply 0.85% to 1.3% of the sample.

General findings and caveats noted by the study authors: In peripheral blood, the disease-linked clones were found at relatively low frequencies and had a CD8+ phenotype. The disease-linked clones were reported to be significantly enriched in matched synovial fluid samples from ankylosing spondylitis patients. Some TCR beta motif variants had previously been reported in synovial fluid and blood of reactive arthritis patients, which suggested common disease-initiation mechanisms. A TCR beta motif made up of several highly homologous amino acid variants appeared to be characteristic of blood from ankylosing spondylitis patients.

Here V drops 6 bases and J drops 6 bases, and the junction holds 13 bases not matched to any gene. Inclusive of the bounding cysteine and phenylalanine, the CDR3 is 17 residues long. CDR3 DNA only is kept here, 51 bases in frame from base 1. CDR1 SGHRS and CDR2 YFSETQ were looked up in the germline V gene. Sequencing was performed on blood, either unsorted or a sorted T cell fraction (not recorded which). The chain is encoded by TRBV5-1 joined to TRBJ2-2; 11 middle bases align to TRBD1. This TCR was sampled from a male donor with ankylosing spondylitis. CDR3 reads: CASTLQPGQGAAGELFF. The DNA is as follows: TGCGCCAGCACCCTACAACCCGGACAGGGGGCCGCCGGGGAGCTGTTTTTT.